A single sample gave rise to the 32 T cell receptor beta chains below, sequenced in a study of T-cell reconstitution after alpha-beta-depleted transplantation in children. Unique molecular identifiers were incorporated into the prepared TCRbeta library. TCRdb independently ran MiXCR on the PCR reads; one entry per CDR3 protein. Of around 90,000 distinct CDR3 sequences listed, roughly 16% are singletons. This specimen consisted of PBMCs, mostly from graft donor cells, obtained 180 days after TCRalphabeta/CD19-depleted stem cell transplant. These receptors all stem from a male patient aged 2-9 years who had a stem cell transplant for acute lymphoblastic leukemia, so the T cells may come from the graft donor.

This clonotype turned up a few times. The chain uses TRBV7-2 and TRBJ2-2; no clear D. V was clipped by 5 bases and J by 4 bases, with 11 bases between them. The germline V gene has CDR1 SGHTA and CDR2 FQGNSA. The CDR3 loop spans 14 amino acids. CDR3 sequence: CASSVFEATGELFF. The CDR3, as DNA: TGTGCCAGCAGCGTTTTCGAGGCCACCGGGGAGCTGTTTTTT.

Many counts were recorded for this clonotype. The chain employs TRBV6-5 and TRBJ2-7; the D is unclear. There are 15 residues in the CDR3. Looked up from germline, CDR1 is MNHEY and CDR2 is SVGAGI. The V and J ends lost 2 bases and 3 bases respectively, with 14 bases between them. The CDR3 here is CASSYGWQKDYEQYF. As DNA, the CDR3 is TGTGCCAGCAGTTACGGTTGGCAGAAAGACTACGAGCAGTACTTC.

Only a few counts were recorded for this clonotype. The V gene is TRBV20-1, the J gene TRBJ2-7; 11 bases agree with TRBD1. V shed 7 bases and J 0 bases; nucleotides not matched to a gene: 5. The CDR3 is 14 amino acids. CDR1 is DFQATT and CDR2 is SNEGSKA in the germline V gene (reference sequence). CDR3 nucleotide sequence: TGCAGTGGAGGACAGGGGGCAATCTCCTACGAGCAGTACTTC. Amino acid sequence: CSGGQGAISYEQYF.

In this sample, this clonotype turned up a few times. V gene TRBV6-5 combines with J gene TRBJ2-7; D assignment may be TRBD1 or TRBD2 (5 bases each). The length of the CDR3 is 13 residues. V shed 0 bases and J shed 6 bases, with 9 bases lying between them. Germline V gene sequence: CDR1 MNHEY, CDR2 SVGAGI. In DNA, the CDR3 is TGTGCCAGCAGTTACTCGAGAGGGGTCGAGCAGTACTTC. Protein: CASSYSRGVEQYF.

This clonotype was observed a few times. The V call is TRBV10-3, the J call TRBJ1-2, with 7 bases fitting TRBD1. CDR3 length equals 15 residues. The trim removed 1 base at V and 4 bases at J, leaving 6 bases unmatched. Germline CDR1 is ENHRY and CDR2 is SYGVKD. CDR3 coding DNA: TGTGCCATCAGTGAGTTCCCCGGGACAGCCTATGGCTACACCTTC. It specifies CAISEFPGTAYGYTF.

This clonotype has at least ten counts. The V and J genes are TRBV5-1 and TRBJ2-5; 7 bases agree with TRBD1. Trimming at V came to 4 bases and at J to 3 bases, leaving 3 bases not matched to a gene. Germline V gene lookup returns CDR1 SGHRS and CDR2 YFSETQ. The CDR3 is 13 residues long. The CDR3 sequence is CASSLGQEETQYF. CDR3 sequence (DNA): TGCGCCAGCAGCCTCGGACAGGAAGAGACCCAGTACTTC.

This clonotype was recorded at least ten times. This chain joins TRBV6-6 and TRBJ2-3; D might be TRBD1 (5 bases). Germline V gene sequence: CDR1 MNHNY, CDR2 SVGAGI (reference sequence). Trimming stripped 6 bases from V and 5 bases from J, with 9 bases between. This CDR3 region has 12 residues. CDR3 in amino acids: CASSRRGDTQYF. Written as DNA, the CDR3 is TGTGCCAGCAGCCGTAGGGGAGATACGCAGTATTTT.

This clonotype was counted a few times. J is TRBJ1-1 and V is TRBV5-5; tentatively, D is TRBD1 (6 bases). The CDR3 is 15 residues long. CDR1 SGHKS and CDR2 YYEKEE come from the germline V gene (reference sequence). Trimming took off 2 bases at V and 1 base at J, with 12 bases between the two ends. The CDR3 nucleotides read TGTGCCAGCAGCTTAGTGGGACACCGGAACACTGAAGCTTTCTTT. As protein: CASSLVGHRNTEAFF.

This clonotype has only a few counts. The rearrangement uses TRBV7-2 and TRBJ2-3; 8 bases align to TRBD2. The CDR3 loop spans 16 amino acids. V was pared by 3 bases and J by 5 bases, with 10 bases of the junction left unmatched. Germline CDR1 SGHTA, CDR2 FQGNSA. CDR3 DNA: TGTGCCAGCAGCTTCAGAGCCGGACTAGCAGAAGATACGCAGTATTTT. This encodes CASSFRAGLAEDTQYF.

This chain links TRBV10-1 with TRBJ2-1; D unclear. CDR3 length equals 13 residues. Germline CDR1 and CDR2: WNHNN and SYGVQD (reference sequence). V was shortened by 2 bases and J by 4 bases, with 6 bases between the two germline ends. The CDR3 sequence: CASSETRYNEQFF. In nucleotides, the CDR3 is TGCGCCAGCAGTGAGACGAGGTACAATGAGCAGTTCTTC.

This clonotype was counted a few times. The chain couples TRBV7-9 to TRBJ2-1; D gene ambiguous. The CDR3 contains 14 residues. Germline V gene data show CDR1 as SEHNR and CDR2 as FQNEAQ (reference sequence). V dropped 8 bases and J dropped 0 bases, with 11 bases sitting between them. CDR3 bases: TGTGCCAGCGGGCGCCAGAGCTCCTACAATGAGCAGTTCTTC. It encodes CASGRQSSYNEQFF.

CDR3 region: CASSPSTATNEKLFF. CDR3 nucleotide sequence: TGTGCCAGCAGCCCCTCGACAGCAACTAATGAAAAACTGTTTTTT. The chain couples TRBV7-9 to TRBJ1-4, with a tentative D call TRBD1 (5 bases). Trimming left V 5 bases short and J 0 bases short, with 10 bases between. The CDR3 covers 15 residues. Germline V gives CDR1 SEHNR, CDR2 FQNEAQ (reference sequence).

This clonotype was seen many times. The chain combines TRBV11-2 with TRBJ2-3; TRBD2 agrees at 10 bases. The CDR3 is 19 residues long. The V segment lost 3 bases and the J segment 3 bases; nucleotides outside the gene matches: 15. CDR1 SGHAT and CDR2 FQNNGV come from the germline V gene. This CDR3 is CASSFPIRTSGIGTDTQYF. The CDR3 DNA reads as TGTGCCAGCAGCTTCCCCATTAGGACTAGCGGAATCGGGACAGATACGCAGTATTTT.

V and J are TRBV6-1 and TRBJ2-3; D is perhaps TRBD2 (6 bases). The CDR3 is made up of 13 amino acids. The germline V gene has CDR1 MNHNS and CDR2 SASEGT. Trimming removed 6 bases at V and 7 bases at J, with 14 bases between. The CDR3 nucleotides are TGTGCCAGCAGCCCGACTAGTCGGAATACGCAGTATTTT. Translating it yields CASSPTSRNTQYF.

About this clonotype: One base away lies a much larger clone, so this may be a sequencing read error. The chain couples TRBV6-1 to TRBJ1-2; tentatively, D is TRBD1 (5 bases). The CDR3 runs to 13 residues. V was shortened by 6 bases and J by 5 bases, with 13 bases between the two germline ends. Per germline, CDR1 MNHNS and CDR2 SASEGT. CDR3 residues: CASRRTWGYGYTF. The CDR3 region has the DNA TGTGCCAGCAGACGGACATGGGGTTATGGCTACACCTTC.

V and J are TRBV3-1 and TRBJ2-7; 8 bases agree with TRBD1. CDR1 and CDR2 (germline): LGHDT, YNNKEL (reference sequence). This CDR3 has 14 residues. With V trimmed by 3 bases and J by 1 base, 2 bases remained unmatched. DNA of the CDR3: TGTGCCAGCAGCCAGGGACAGGCTTCCTACGAGCAGTACTTC. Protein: CASSQGQASYEQYF.

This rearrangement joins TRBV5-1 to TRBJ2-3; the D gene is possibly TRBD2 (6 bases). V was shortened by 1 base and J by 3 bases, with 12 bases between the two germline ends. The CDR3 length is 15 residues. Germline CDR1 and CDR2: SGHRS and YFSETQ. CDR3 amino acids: CASSLPGRGTDTQYF. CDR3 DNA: TGCGCCAGCAGCTTGCCCGGTCGGGGGACAGATACGCAGTATTTT. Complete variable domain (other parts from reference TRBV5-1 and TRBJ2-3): KAGVTQTPRYLIKTRGQQVTLSCSPISGHRSVSWYQQTPGQGLQFLFEYFSETQRNKGNFPGRFSGRQFSNSRSEMNVSTLELGDSALYLCASSLPGRGTDTQYFGPGTRLTVL.

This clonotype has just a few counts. CDR3 protein: CASSPGTVTKNIQYF. The CDR3 DNA follows: TGTGCCAGCAGTCCCGGGACGGTAACCAAAAACATTCAGTACTTC. V gene TRBV7-9 combines with J gene TRBJ2-4, with D possibly called TRBD1 or TRBD2 (5 bases each). Germline values: CDR1 SEHNR, CDR2 FQNEAQ (reference sequence). The CDR3 contains 15 residues. The V end was cut by 6 bases, the J end by 2 bases, with 14 bases between.

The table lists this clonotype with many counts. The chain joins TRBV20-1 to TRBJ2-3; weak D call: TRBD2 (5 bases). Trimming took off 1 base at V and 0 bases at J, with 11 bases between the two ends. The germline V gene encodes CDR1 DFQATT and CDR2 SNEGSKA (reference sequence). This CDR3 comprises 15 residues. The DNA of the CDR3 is TGCAGTGCTAGAGTGCCCGGGGTTAGCACAGATACGCAGTATTTT. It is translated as CSARVPGVSTDTQYF.

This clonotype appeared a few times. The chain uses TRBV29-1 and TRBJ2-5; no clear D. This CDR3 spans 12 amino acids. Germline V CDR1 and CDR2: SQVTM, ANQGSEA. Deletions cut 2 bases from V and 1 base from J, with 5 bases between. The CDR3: CSVETSQETQYF. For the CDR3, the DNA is TGCAGCGTTGAAACCAGCCAAGAGACCCAGTACTTC.

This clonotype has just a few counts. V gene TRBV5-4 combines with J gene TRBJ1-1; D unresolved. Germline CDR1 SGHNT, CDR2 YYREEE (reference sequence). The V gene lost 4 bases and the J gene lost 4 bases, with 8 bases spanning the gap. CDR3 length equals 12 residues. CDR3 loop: CASSTVATEAFF. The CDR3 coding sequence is TGTGCCAGCAGCACCGTTGCCACTGAAGCTTTCTTT.

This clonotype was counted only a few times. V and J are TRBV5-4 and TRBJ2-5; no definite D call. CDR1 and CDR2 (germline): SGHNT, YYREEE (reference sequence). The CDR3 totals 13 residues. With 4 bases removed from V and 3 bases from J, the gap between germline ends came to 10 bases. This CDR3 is CASSPGRKETQYF. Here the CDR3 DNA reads TGTGCCAGCAGCCCCGGACGGAAAGAGACCCAGTACTTC.

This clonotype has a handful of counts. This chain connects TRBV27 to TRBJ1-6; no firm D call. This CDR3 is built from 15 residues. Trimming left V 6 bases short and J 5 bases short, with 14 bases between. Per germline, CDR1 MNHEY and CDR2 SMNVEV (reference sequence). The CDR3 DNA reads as TGTGCCAGCAGGCACCCGGGATTTAATAATTCACCCCTCCACTTT. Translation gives CASRHPGFNNSPLHF.

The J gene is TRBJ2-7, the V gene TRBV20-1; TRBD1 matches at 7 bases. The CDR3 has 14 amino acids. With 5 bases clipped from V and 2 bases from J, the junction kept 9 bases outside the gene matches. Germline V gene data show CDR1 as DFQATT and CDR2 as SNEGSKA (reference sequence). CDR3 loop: CSARAGQVAYEQYF. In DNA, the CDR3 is TGCAGTGCTCGTGCAGGACAGGTGGCCTACGAGCAGTACTTC.

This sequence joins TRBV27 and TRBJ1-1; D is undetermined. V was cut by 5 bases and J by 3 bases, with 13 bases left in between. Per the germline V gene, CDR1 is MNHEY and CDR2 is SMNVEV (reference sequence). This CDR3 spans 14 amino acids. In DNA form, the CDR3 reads TGTGCCAGCAGTCCCCTGGCCGTATACACTGAAGCTTTCTTT. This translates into CASSPLAVYTEAFF.

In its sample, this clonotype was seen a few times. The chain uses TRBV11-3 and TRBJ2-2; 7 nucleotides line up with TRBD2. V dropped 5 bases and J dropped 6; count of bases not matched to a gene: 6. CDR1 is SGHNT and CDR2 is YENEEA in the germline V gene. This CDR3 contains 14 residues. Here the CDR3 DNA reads TGTGCCAGCAGCACCCACAGCGGGGCCGGGGAGCTGTTTTTT. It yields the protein CASSTHSGAGELFF. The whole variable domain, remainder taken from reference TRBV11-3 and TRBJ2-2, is EAGVVQSPRYKIIEKKQPVAFWCNPISGHNTLYWYLQNLGQGPELLIRYENEEAVDDSQLPKDRFSAERLKGVDSTLKIQPAELGDSAVYLCASSTHSGAGELFFGEGSRLTVL.

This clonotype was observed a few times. CDR3 sequence reads: CSARTFNEKLFF. The DNA for the CDR3 is TGCAGTGCTAGAACTTTTAATGAAAAACTGTTTTTT. This rearrangement joins TRBV20-1 to TRBJ1-4; D is unclear. The V and J ends lost 2 bases and 4 bases respectively, with 5 bases between them. Looked up from germline, CDR1 is DFQATT and CDR2 is SNEGSKA (reference sequence). The CDR3 consists of 12 residues.

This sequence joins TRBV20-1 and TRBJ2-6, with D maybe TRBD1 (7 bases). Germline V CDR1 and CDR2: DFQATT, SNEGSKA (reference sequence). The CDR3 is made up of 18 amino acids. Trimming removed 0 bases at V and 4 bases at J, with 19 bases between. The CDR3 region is CSARDPGGGTAGANVLTF. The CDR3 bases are TGCAGTGCTAGAGATCCCGGCGGAGGGACAGCAGGGGCCAACGTCCTGACTTTC.

CDR3 nucleotide sequence: TGCGCCAGCAGCCCGGACAGGGAAGCAGGTGATGAAAAACTGTTTTTT. Translation gives CASSPDREAGDEKLFF. The chain links TRBV5-1 to TRBJ1-4; TRBD1 aligns across 8 bases. CDR3 length: 16 amino acids. J gave up 6 bases and V 4 bases, and 11 bases lay outside the gene matches. CDR1 is SGHRS, CDR2 YFSETQ, per germline.

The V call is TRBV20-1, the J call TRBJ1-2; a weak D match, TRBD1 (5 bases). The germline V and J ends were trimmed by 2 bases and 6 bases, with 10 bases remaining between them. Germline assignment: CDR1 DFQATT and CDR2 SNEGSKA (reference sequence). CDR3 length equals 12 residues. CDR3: CSARTGVNGYTF. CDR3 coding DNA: TGCAGTGCTAGAACGGGGGTTAATGGCTACACCTTC.

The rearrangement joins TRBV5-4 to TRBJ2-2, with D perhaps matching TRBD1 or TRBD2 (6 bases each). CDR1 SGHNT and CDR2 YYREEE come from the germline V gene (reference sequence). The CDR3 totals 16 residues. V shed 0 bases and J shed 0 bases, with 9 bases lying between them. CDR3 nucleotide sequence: TGTGCCAGCAGCTTGGGGGGGGCGGCGAACACCGGGGAGCTGTTTTTT. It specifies CASSLGGAANTGELFF.

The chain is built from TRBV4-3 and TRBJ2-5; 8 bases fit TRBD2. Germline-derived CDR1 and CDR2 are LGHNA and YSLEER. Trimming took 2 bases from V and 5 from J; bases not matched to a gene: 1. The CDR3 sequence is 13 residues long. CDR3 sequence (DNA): TGCGCCAGCAGCCAAACTAGCGGTGAGACCCAGTACTTC. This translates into CASSQTSGETQYF.